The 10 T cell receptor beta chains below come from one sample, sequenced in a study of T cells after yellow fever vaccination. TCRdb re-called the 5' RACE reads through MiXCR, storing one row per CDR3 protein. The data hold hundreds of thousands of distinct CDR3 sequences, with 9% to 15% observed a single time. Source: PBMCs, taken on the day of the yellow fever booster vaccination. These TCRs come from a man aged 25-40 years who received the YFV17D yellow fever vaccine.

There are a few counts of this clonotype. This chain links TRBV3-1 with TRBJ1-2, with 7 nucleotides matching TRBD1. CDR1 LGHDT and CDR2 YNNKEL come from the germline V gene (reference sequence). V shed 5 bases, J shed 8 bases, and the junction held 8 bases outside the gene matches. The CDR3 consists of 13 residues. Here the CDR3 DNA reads TGTGCCAGCAGCACCGGACAGGTTAGAGGCTACACCTTC. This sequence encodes CASSTGQVRGYTF. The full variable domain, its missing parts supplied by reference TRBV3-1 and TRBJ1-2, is DTAVSQTPKYLVTQMGNDKSIKCEQNLGHDTMYWYKQDSKKFLKIMFSYNNKELIINETVPNRFSPKSPDKAHLNLHINSLELGDSAVYFCASSTGQVRGYTFGSGTRLTVV.

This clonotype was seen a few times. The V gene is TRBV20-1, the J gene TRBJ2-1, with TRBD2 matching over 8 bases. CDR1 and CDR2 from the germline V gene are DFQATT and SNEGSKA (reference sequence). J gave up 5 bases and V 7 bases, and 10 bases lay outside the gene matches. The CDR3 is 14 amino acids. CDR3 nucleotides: TGCAGTGGGGGACTGAGCGGGAGAAACAATGAGCAGTTCTTC. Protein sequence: CSGGLSGRNNEQFF.

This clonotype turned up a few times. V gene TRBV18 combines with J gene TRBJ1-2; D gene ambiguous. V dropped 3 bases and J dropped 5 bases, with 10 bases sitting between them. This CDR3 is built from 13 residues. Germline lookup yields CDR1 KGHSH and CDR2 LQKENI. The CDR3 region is CASSPDDTYGYTF. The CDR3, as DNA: TGTGCCAGCTCACCCGATGACACTTATGGCTACACCTTC. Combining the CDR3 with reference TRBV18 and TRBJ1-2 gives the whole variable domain NAGVMQNPRHLVRRRGQEARLRCSPMKGHSHVYWYRQLPEEGLKFMVYLQKENIIDESGMPKERFSAEFPKEGPSILRIQQVVRGDSAAYFCASSPDDTYGYTFGSGTRLTVV.

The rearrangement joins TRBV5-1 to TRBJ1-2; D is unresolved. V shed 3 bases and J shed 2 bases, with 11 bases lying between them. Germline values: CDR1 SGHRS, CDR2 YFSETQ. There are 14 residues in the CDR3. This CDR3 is CASSSQTGNYGYTF. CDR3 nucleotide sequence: TGCGCCAGCAGCTCCCAGACGGGGAACTATGGCTACACCTTC. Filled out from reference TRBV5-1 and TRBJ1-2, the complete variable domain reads KAGVTQTPRYLIKTRGQQVTLSCSPISGHRSVSWYQQTPGQGLQFLFEYFSETQRNKGNFPGRFSGRQFSNSRSEMNVSTLELGDSALYLCASSSQTGNYGYTFGSGTRLTVV.

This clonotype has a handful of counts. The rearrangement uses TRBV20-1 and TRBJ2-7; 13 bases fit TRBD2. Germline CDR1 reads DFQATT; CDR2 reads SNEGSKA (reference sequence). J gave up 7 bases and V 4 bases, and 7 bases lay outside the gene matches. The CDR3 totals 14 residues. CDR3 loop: CSAKGLAGSREQYF. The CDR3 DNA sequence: TGCAGTGCTAAGGGACTAGCGGGATCTCGGGAGCAGTACTTC.

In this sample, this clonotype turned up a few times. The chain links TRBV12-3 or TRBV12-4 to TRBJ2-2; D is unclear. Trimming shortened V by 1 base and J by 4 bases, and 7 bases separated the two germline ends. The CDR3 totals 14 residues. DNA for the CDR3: TGTGCCAGCAGTTTAGGACAACCCACCGGGGAGCTGTTTTTT. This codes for CASSLGQPTGELFF.

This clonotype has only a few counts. The CDR3 region is CASSLEGTRNTEAFF. The CDR3 DNA reads as TGCGCCAGCAGCTTGGAGGGGACAAGGAACACTGAAGCTTTCTTT. The genes are TRBV5-1 and TRBJ1-1, with a weak D call TRBD1 (6 bases). Deletions cut 0 bases from V and 1 base from J, with 10 bases between. Germline V gene data show CDR1 as SGHRS and CDR2 as YFSETQ. The CDR3 runs to 15 residues.

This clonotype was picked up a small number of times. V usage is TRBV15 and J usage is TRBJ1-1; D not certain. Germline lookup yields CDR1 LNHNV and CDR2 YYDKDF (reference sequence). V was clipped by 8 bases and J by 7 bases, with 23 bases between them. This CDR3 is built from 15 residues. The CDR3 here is CATRPGGSMGFEAFF. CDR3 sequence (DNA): TGTGCCACCCGACCTGGAGGCAGTATGGGTTTTGAAGCTTTCTTT.

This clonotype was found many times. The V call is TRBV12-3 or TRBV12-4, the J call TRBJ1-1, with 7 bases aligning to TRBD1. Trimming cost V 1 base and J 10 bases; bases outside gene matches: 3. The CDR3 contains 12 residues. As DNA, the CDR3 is TGTGCCAGCAGTTTAGGGACAGGCTTAGCTTTCTTT. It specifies CASSLGTGLAFF.

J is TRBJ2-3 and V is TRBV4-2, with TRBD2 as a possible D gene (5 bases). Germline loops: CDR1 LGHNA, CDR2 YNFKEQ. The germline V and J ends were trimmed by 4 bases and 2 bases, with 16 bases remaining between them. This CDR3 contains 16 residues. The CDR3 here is CASSPPGSDYTDTQYF. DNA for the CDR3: TGTGCCAGCAGCCCCCCGGGGAGCGACTACACAGATACGCAGTATTTT.